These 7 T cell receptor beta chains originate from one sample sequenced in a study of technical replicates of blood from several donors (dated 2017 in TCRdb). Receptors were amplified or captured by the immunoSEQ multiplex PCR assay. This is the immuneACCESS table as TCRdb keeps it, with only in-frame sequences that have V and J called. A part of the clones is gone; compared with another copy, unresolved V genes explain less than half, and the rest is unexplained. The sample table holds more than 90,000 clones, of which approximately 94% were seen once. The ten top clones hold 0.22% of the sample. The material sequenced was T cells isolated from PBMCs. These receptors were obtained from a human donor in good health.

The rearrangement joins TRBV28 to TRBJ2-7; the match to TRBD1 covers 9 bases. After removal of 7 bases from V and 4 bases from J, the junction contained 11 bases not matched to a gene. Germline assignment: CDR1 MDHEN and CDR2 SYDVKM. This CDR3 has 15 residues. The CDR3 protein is CASTSPGTGNYEQYF. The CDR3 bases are TGTGCCAGCACCAGCCCCGGGACAGGGAATTACGAGCAGTACTTC.

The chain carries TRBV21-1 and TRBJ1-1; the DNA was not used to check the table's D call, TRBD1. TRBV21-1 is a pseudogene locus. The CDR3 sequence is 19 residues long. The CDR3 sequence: CASSKEDSSTQNMGTEAFF. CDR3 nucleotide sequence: TGTGCCAGCAGCAAAGAAGACAGTTCGACACAGAATATGGGCACTGAAGCTTTCTTT.

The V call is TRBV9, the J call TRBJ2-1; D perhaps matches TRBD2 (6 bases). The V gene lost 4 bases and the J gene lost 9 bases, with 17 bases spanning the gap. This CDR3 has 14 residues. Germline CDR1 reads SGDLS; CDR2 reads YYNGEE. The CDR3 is CASSSQRWGGEQFF. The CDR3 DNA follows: TGTGCCAGCAGCTCCCAACGTTGGGGAGGTGAGCAGTTCTTC.

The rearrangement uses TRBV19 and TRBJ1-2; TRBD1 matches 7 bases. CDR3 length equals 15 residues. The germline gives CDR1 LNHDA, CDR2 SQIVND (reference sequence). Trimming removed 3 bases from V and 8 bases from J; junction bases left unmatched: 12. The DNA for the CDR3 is TGTGCCAGTAGTATTGACGTTCGGACAGGACTGGGCTACACCTTC. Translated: CASSIDVRTGLGYTF. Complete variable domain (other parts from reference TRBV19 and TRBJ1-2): DGGITQSPKYLFRKEGQNVTLSCEQNLNHDAMYWYRQDPGQGLRLIYYSQIVNDFQKGDIAEGYSVSREKKESFPLTVTSAQKNPTAFYLCASSIDVRTGLGYTFGSGTRLTVV.

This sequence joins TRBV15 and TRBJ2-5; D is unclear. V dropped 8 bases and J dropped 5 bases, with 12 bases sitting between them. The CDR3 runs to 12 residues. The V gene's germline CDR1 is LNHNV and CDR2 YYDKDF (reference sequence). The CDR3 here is CATAFSGETQYF. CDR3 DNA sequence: TGTGCCACCGCGTTTTCTGGTGAGACCCAGTACTTC.

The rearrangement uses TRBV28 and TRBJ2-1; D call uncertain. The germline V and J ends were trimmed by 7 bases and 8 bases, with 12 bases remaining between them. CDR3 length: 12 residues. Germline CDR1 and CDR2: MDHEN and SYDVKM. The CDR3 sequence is CASTLPGHEQFF. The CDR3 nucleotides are TGTGCCAGCACCCTCCCCGGTCATGAGCAGTTCTTC.

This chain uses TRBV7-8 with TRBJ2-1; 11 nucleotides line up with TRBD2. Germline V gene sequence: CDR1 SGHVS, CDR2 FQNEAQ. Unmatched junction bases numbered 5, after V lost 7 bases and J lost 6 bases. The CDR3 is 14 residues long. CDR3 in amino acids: CASMNSGGANEQFF. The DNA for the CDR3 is TGTGCCAGCATGAATAGCGGGGGGGCCAATGAGCAGTTCTTC.